This T cell receptor beta chain was obtained from a study of CXCR3-negative and CXCR3-positive naive CD8 T cells. The overall study: The total count of TRB reads reached around 130 million, and each library contributed about 1.5 +/- 0.3 million. Study-wide results and caveats: Expression of CXCR3 was partially reduced after cryopreservation, and fresh PBMCs were used in most assays.

Concerning this clonotype: Its antigen is not known.

All TRB cDNA libraries came from 5' RACE performed with UMI labels. Using the 5' RACE reads, TCRdb records one entry per CDR3 protein without DNA. The sample table sets out 50,000 to 65,000 distinct CDR3 sequences. The clonotype originates from a human donor in good health. Some clones in this sample may be carry-over from other donors' samples. Input material: memory CD8+ T cells from blood.

CDR3 residues: CASGRGRVEADEQFF. The chain couples TRBV6-2 or TRBV6-3 to TRBJ2-1; as DNA is missing, the TRBD2 call by TCRdb cannot be tested. Germline assignment: CDR1 MNHEY and CDR2 SVGEGT. The CDR3 loop spans 15 amino acids.